The entry that follows covers one T cell receptor (beta chain) sequence. The data belong to a study of blood T cell repertoires in COVID-19. TCRdb keeps only in-frame clones here, not all; method: immunoSEQ multiplex PCR. The profile covers around 250,000 clones, with 80% to 90% appearing a single time and 4.5% to 6.5% taken by the ten largest. This CDR3 has 14 amino acids. CDR1 and CDR2 (germline): SGHRS, YFSETQ. V lost 7 bases to trimming and J lost 1 base, with 11 bases between them. This sequence originates from a man at least 80 years old with acute or convalescent COVID-19. The rearrangement joins TRBV5-1 to TRBJ2-2; D perhaps matches TRBD1 (6 bases). The sequenced sample was peripheral blood. This chain's CDR3 is CASRVTGNTGELFF. CDR3 nucleotide sequence: TGCGCCAGCCGGGTGACAGGGAACACCGGGGAGCTGTTTTTT.